This is a list of T cell receptor beta chains from one sample in a study of T-cell reconstitution after alpha-beta-depleted transplantation in children. TCRdb re-called the PCR reads through MiXCR, storing one row per CDR3 protein. The sample lists a few hundred thousand distinct CDR3 sequences, around 16% occurring once. The specimen comprised PBMCs from the stem cell graft donor, sampled from the stem cell graft. The source of these receptors is a human donor who donated a stem cell graft to a child with acute lymphoblastic leukemia. CDR3s leave out the opening cysteine and the closing phenylalanine or tryptophan. A D gene is named only where the DNA matches it firmly.

d_gene: NA
v_gene: TRBV3-1
j_gene: TRBJ2-5
CDR3aa: ASSQYGEKYQETQY

d_gene: TRBD1
v_gene: TRBV7-3
j_gene: TRBJ2-2
CDR3aa: ASTPQGALAGELF

d_gene: TRBD1
v_gene: TRBV2
j_gene: TRBJ1-5
CDR3aa: ASSVGQGYRRNQPQH

d_gene: TRBD2
v_gene: TRBV6-5
j_gene: TRBJ2-2
CDR3aa: ASSYDEAGVTGELF

d_gene: TRBD1
v_gene: TRBV2
j_gene: TRBJ1-2
CDR3aa: AGGGTASMGYT

d_gene: NA
v_gene: TRBV6-5
j_gene: TRBJ2-2
CDR3aa: ASGSNPGELF

d_gene: NA
v_gene: TRBV25-1
j_gene: TRBJ1-2
CDR3aa: ASSPSGSYGYT

d_gene: NA
v_gene: TRBV7-6
j_gene: TRBJ1-3
CDR3aa: ASSLAKGAGNTIY

d_gene: TRBD2
v_gene: TRBV7-9
j_gene: TRBJ2-1
CDR3aa: ASRSGGSAYNEQF

d_gene: NA
v_gene: TRBV7-9
j_gene: TRBJ1-2
CDR3aa: ASSPLKGTRDGYT

d_gene: TRBD2
v_gene: TRBV20-1
j_gene: TRBJ2-7
CDR3aa: SARVAGDYEQY

d_gene: TRBD1
v_gene: TRBV19
j_gene: TRBJ2-7
CDR3aa: ASSLTGLTHEQY

d_gene: NA
v_gene: TRBV5-6
j_gene: TRBJ1-6
CDR3aa: ASSLIGFEPLH

d_gene: TRBD2
v_gene: TRBV7-6
j_gene: TRBJ2-2
CDR3aa: ASSHGLAGAGELF

d_gene: NA
v_gene: TRBV6-2/TRBV6-3
j_gene: TRBJ2-7
CDR3aa: ASKGPHEQY

d_gene: NA
v_gene: TRBV20-1
j_gene: TRBJ2-3
CDR3aa: SASGGATTDTQY

d_gene: NA
v_gene: TRBV9
j_gene: TRBJ2-2
CDR3aa: ASEIGSSTGELF

d_gene: TRBD1
v_gene: TRBV5-1
j_gene: TRBJ2-1
CDR3aa: ASSLRFNHGQGLYNEQF

d_gene: NA
v_gene: TRBV6-1
j_gene: TRBJ2-2
CDR3aa: ASTPSLNGELF

d_gene: TRBD2
v_gene: TRBV20-1
j_gene: TRBJ2-1
CDR3aa: SALTSGSVWTQF

d_gene: NA
v_gene: TRBV20-1
j_gene: TRBJ2-7
CDR3aa: SARSGIFIYEQY

d_gene: NA
v_gene: TRBV27
j_gene: TRBJ1-1
CDR3aa: ASSIIPGVVTEAF

d_gene: NA
v_gene: TRBV7-3
j_gene: TRBJ2-1
CDR3aa: ASSQDLQDNEQF

d_gene: TRBD2
v_gene: TRBV27
j_gene: TRBJ2-7
CDR3aa: ASAGLAGFSISYEQY

d_gene: NA
v_gene: TRBV30
j_gene: TRBJ1-2
CDR3aa: AWKAGGNYGYT

d_gene: NA
v_gene: TRBV29-1
j_gene: TRBJ2-7
CDR3aa: SVEGVFGQGPYEQY

d_gene: NA
v_gene: TRBV12-3/TRBV12-4
j_gene: TRBJ2-1
CDR3aa: ASSFNVQGDEQF

d_gene: NA
v_gene: TRBV7-8
j_gene: TRBJ2-5
CDR3aa: ASSLVPTERPPNQETQY

d_gene: TRBD2
v_gene: TRBV29-1
j_gene: TRBJ2-7
CDR3aa: SVEAPGLAASYEQY

d_gene: TRBD2
v_gene: TRBV5-1
j_gene: TRBJ2-1
CDR3aa: ASSLHASGVYNEQF

d_gene: NA
v_gene: TRBV7-2
j_gene: TRBJ1-3
CDR3aa: ASSLALAAGNTIY

d_gene: NA
v_gene: TRBV7-8
j_gene: TRBJ1-1
CDR3aa: ASSSSRRGLTEAF

d_gene: TRBD1
v_gene: TRBV4-1
j_gene: TRBJ1-5
CDR3aa: ASSTVAGGNQPQH

d_gene: NA
v_gene: TRBV6-5
j_gene: TRBJ2-7
CDR3aa: ASSYSAGPLGYEQY

d_gene: NA
v_gene: TRBV21-1
j_gene: TRBJ2-5
CDR3aa: ASSKVPSARGTQY

d_gene: NA
v_gene: TRBV4-2
j_gene: TRBJ2-7
CDR3aa: ASSQESFKQY

d_gene: NA
v_gene: TRBV5-1
j_gene: TRBJ2-5
CDR3aa: ASSRGSVEEWQETQY

d_gene: TRBD1
v_gene: TRBV12-3/TRBV12-4
j_gene: TRBJ1-5
CDR3aa: ASSGHWDRRH

d_gene: NA
v_gene: TRBV20-1
j_gene: TRBJ2-7
CDR3aa: SAREDREQY

d_gene: NA
v_gene: TRBV28
j_gene: TRBJ2-6
CDR3aa: ASSSPPGAGANVLT

d_gene: TRBD2
v_gene: TRBV4-1
j_gene: TRBJ2-4
CDR3aa: ASSRRILAGRHRGD

d_gene: TRBD1
v_gene: TRBV11-2
j_gene: TRBJ2-3
CDR3aa: ASSNPHRGTQY

d_gene: NA
v_gene: TRBV20-1
j_gene: TRBJ2-1
CDR3aa: SATGTSFYEQF

d_gene: NA
v_gene: TRBV5-6
j_gene: TRBJ2-5
CDR3aa: ASNFGETQY

d_gene: TRBD1
v_gene: TRBV7-2
j_gene: TRBJ1-5
CDR3aa: ASSTGTGLRH

d_gene: TRBD1
v_gene: TRBV7-2
j_gene: TRBJ2-1
CDR3aa: ASSLGRDRVVYNEQF

d_gene: NA
v_gene: TRBV1
j_gene: TRBJ1-1
CDR3aa: TSSQDSFREAF